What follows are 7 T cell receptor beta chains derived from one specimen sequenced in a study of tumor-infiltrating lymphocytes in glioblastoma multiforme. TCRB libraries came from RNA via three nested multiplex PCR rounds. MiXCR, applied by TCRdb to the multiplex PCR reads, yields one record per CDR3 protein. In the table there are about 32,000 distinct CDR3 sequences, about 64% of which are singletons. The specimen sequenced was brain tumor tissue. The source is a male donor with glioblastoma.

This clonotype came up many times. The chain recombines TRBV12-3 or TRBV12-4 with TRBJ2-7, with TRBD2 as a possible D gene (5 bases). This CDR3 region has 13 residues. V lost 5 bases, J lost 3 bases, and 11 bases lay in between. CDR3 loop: CASSPSTNYEQYF. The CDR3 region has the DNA TGTGCCAGCAGTCCATCGACTAACTACGAGCAGTACTTC.

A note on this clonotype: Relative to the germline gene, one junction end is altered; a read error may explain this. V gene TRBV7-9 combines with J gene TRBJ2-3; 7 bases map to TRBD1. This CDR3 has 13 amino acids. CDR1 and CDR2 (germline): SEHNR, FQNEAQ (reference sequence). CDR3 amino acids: CASSLGGTDKQYF. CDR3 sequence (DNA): TGTGCCAGCAGCTTAGGGGGGACAGATAAGCAGTATTTT.

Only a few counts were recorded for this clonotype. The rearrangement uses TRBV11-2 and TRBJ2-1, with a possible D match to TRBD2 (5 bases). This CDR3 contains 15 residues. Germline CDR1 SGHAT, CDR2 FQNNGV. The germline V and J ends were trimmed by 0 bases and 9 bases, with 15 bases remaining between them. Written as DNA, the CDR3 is TGTGCCAGCAGCTTAGAGTCTAGCATGGGCCGTGAGCAGTTCTTC. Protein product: CASSLESSMGREQFF.

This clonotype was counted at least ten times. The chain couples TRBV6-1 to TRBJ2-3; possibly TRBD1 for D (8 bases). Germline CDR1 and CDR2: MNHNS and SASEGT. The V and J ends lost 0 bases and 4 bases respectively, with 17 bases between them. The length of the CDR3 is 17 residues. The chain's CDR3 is CASSEAWTGRESDTQYF. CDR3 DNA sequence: TGTGCCAGCAGTGAAGCGTGGACAGGGCGGGAGTCAGATACGCAGTATTTT.

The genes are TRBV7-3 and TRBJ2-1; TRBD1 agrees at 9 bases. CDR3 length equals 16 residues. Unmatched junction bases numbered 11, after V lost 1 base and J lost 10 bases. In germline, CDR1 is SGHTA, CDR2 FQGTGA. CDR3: CASSLMGGQGEREQFF. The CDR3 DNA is TGTGCCAGCAGCTTAATGGGGGGACAGGGAGAGCGGGAGCAGTTCTTC.

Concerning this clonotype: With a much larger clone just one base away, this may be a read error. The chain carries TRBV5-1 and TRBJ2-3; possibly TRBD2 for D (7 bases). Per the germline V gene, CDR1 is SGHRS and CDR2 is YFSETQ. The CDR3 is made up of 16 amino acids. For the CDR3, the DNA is TGCGCCAGCAGTGGCGAGGGGGGCGGGAGCACAGATATGCAGTATTTT. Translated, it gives CASSGEGGGSTDMQYF.

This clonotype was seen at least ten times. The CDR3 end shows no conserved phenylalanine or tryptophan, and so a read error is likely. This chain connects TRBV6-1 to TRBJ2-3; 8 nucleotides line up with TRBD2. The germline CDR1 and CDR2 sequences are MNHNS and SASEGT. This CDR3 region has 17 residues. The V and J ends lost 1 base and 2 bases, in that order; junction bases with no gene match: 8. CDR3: CASSEVSGIAYTDTQYL. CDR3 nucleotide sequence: TGTGCCAGCAGTGAAGTTAGCGGGATTGCCTACACAGATACGCAGTATTTG.